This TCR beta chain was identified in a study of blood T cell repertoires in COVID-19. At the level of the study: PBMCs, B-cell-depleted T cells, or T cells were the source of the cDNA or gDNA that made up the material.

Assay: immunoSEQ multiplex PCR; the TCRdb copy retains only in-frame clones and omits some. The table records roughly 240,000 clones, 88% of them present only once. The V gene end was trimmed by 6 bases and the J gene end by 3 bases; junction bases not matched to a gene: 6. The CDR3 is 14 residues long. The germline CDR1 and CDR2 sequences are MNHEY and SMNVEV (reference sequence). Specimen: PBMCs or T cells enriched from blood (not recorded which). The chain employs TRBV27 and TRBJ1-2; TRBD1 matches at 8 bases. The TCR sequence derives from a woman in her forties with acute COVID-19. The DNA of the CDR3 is TGTGCCAGCAGGGCAGGGGGCACGGACTATGGCTACACCTTC. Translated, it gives CASRAGGTDYGYTF.